The 17 T cell receptor beta chains below were found in one sample sequenced in a study of blood T cell repertoires in COVID-19. Profiled with immunoSEQ multiplex PCR; TCRdb holds only in-frame clones, not every one. This table has about 280,000 clones, 65% to 90% appearing once. The specimen was peripheral blood. These TCRs come from a middle-aged man with active or convalescent COVID-19.

This clone was seen once. The chain couples TRBV5-6 to TRBJ2-1; D perhaps matches TRBD2 (7 bases). The CDR3 is 16 amino acids. The V and J ends lost 4 bases and 1 base respectively, with 15 bases between them. Germline assignment: CDR1 SGHDT and CDR2 YYEEEE. The CDR3 nucleotides are TGTGCCAGCAGCGCGGGGGCTAGCGCATCCTACAATGAGCAGTTCTTC. It specifies CASSAGASASYNEQFF.

CDR3 loop: CASSLWRQGGNQPQHF. DNA for the CDR3: TGTGCCAGCAGCTTGTGGCGACAGGGAGGTAATCAGCCCCAGCATTTT. The V gene is TRBV5-8, the J gene TRBJ1-5; 7 bases match TRBD1. There are 16 residues in the CDR3. Unmatched junction bases numbered 8, after V lost 1 base and J lost 4 bases. The germline CDR1 and CDR2 sequences are SGHTS and YDEGEE.

This clone appeared once. This chain connects TRBV30 to TRBJ1-5, with TRBD1 matching 8 bases. V lost 0 bases, J lost 3 bases, and 13 bases stayed unmatched. Germline lookup yields CDR1 GTSNPN and CDR2 SVGIG (reference sequence). The CDR3 consists of 18 residues. CDR3 protein: CAWSVGFTVDRVNQPQHF. The CDR3, as DNA: TGTGCCTGGAGTGTAGGATTCACCGTGGACAGGGTCAATCAGCCCCAGCATTTT.

This clone was recorded a few times. The chain recombines TRBV10-3 with TRBJ2-7; 9 bases are a match to TRBD2. V dropped 2 bases and J dropped 2; count of bases not matched to a gene: 1. The germline CDR1 and CDR2 sequences are ENHRY and SYGVKD. The CDR3 spans 14 residues. CDR3 in amino acids: CAISEGLATYEQYF. CDR3 in DNA: TGTGCCATCAGTGAGGGACTAGCGACCTACGAGCAGTACTTC.

The chain recombines TRBV10-1 with TRBJ1-5; D is perhaps TRBD1 (5 bases). This CDR3 comprises 17 residues. The germline V gene has CDR1 WNHNN and CDR2 SYGVQD (reference sequence). V was pared by 2 bases and J by 0 bases, with 14 bases between. CDR3 sequence (DNA): TGCGCCAGCAGTGAGCTAGGGGCTGGGTATAGCAATCAGCCCCAGCATTTT. Its protein product is CASSELGAGYSNQPQHF.

V usage is TRBV30 and J usage is TRBJ2-1; no definite D call. The CDR3 runs 13 residues. Germline CDR1 GTSNPN, CDR2 SVGIG (reference sequence). The germline V and J ends were trimmed by 4 bases and 6 bases, with 13 bases remaining between them. CDR3 DNA sequence: TGTGCCTGGACGAGAGGTCTCCGCAATGAGCAGTTCTTC. Amino acid sequence: CAWTRGLRNEQFF. Complete variable domain (other parts from reference TRBV30 and TRBJ2-1): SQTIHQWPATLVQPVGSPLSLECTVEGTSNPNLYWYRQAAGRGLQLLFYSVGIGQISSEVPQNLSASRPQDRQFILSSKKLLLSDSGFYLCAWTRGLRNEQFFGPGTRLTVL.

This rearrangement joins TRBV7-3 to TRBJ2-7, with TRBD2 identical over 7 bases. The CDR3 has 14 amino acids. V was pared by 5 bases and J by 1 base, with 5 bases of the junction left unmatched. CDR1 is SGHTA and CDR2 is FQGTGA in the germline V gene. The CDR3, as DNA: TGTGCCAGCAGCCGTGGGGGAGGGTCCTACGAGCAGTACTTC. Its protein product is CASSRGGGSYEQYF. Together with reference TRBV7-3 and TRBJ2-7, the CDR3 gives the full variable domain: GAGVSQTPSNKVTEKGKYVELRCDPISGHTALYWYRQSLGQGPEFLIYFQGTGAADDSGLPNDRFFAVRPEGSVSTLKIQRTERGDSAVYLCASSRGGGSYEQYFGPGTRLTVT.

The CDR3 nucleotides are TGTGCCAGCACTTTAGGACTAGCGGGATACGGGGAGCTGTTTTTT. Translated, it gives CASTLGLAGYGELFF. The rearrangement links TRBV2 to TRBJ2-2; 12 positions match TRBD2. This CDR3 contains 15 residues. J lost 7 bases, V lost 7 bases, and 7 bases had no gene match. Germline V gives CDR1 SNHLY, CDR2 FYNNEI.

The V and J genes are TRBV6-6 and TRBJ2-2; tentative D call: TRBD2 (5 bases). Trimming took 4 bases from V and 4 from J, leaving 13 bases between them. The germline V gene encodes CDR1 MNHNY and CDR2 SVGAGI (reference sequence). The CDR3 has 15 amino acids. The CDR3 region is CASSWTPPGTGELFF. The CDR3 DNA is TGTGCCAGCAGTTGGACTCCGCCGGGCACCGGGGAGCTGTTTTTT.

This clone has only one observation. The chain joins TRBV27 to TRBJ2-2, with 9 bases identical to TRBD2. The CDR3 is made up of 15 amino acids. The V gene's germline CDR1 is MNHEY and CDR2 SMNVEV (reference sequence). Germline trimming cut 5 bases from V and 6 bases from J; bases unmatched to any gene: 7. The DNA of the CDR3 is TGTGCCAGCAGTCTCCGGCTAGCGGGATCCGGGGAGCTGTTTTTT. Protein sequence: CASSLRLAGSGELFF.

The J gene is TRBJ1-1, the V gene TRBV10-1, with D perhaps matching TRBD1 (5 bases). CDR1 is WNHNN, CDR2 SYGVQD, per germline (reference sequence). V lost 0 bases and J 8 bases, leaving 7 bases between the germline ends. CDR3 length equals 12 residues. CDR3 loop: CASSESGGEAFF. CDR3 in DNA: TGCGCCAGCAGTGAGTCGGGGGGGGAAGCTTTCTTT.

The CDR3 spells CASSRMTGQSPLHF. The CDR3 DNA reads as TGTGCCAGCAGCCGGATGACAGGGCAGTCACCCCTCCACTTT. The gene calls are TRBV7-2 and TRBJ1-6, with 7 bases lining up with TRBD1. Losses at the gene ends were 5 bases for V and 10 bases for J; bases not matched to a gene: 8. CDR1 and CDR2 (germline): SGHTA, FQGNSA. The CDR3 is 14 amino acids.

The V and J genes are TRBV19 and TRBJ1-5, with 7 bases identical to TRBD1. The J segment lost 6 bases and the V segment lost 3 bases, leaving 2 bases of the junction unmatched. This CDR3 comprises 13 residues. Germline lookup yields CDR1 LNHDA and CDR2 SQIVND (reference sequence). CDR3 in amino acids: CASSINRGQPQHF. The CDR3 nucleotides are TGTGCCAGTAGTATCAACAGGGGTCAGCCCCAGCATTTT.

This chain uses TRBV24-1 with TRBJ2-7, with a possible D match to TRBD2 (6 bases). Trimming stripped 6 bases from V and 1 base from J, with 15 bases between. CDR1 KGHDR and CDR2 SFDVKD come from the germline V gene. The CDR3 is 15 amino acids. DNA for the CDR3: TGTGCCACCAGTATCTGGGACTCCTCTTCCTACGAGCAGTACTTC. The encoded protein is CATSIWDSSSYEQYF.

The V gene is TRBV28, the J gene TRBJ2-5; TRBD2 aligns across 10 bases. V shed 6 bases and J 1 base; nucleotides not matched to a gene: 5. This CDR3 contains 15 residues. The germline V gene has CDR1 MDHEN and CDR2 SYDVKM. The CDR3 reads CASRKAGGAQETQYF. CDR3 coding DNA: TGTGCCAGCAGAAAAGCGGGGGGGGCCCAAGAGACCCAGTACTTC. The full variable domain, its missing parts supplied by reference TRBV28 and TRBJ2-5, is DVKVTQSSRYLVKRTGEKVFLECVQDMDHENMFWYRQDPGLGLRLIYFSYDVKMKEKGDIPEGYSVSREKKERFSLILESASTNQTSMYLCASRKAGGAQETQYFGPGTRLLVL.

The chain recombines TRBV6-2 or TRBV6-3 with TRBJ1-5; weak D call: TRBD1 (5 bases). The CDR3 is 14 residues long. The germline V gene has CDR1 MNHEY and CDR2 SVGEGT. V lost 2 bases and J lost 9, with 14 bases in between. The CDR3 reads CASSYGTRGRPQHF. The CDR3 DNA reads TGTGCCAGCAGTTACGGGACTCGGGGGAGGCCCCAGCATTTT.

The genes are TRBV15 and TRBJ1-1, with 7 positions matching TRBD1. The CDR3 runs 15 residues. Germline CDR1 and CDR2: LNHNV and YYDKDF (reference sequence). The V gene end was trimmed by 5 bases and the J gene end by 0 bases; junction bases not matched to a gene: 6. CDR3 bases: TGTGCCACCAGCGGAGTGGACAGGATGAACACTGAAGCTTTCTTT. Amino acids: CATSGVDRMNTEAFF. Looking up the rest from reference TRBV15 and TRBJ1-1 gives the full variable domain: DAMVIQNPRYQVTQFGKPVTLSCSQTLNHNVMYWYQQKSSQAPKLLFHYYDKDFNNEADTPDNFQSRRPNTSFCFLDIRSPGLGDTAMYLCATSGVDRMNTEAFFGQGTRLTVV.